Listed below are T cell receptor beta chains from one sample, sequenced in a study of CD8 T cells in ankylosing spondylitis. One entry per CDR3 protein results from TCRdb running MiXCR on the 5' RACE reads. The data contain about 360,000 distinct CDR3 sequences, more than 20% of them singletons. The sequencing sample was made of blood, either unsorted or a sorted T cell fraction (not recorded which). The receptors were gathered from a male donor with ankylosing spondylitis or in good health (not recorded which). CDR3s include the opening cysteine and the closing phenylalanine or tryptophan. D genes are given only for firm matches. A row's size may be missing; if present it is once, few, many or a size class.

D	V	size	J	CDR3	DNA
TRBD1	TRBV15	-	TRBJ2-7	CATSRDTEGDRGHEQYF	TGTGCCACCAGCAGAGATACCGAGGGGGACAGGGGCCACGAGCAGTACTTC
TRBD1	TRBV10-3	-	TRBJ1-1	CAIGGDRSSEAFF	TGTGCCATCGGAGGGGACAGGTCTTCTGAAGCTTTCTTT
-	TRBV29-1	-	TRBJ2-7	CSVEGQGQGEQYF	TGCAGCGTTGAAGGGCAGGGTCAGGGCGAGCAGTACTTC
-	TRBV12-3/TRBV12-4	many	TRBJ2-3	CASSPSTDTQYF	TGTGCCAGCAGCCCGAGCACAGATACGCAGTATTTT
TRBD2	TRBV27	few	TRBJ2-7	CASSSGEGNEQYF	TGTGCCAGCAGTTCCGGGGAGGGCAACGAGCAGTACTTC
TRBD1	TRBV5-5	few	TRBJ2-5	CASSHEPGQGKNF	TGTGCCAGCAGCCATGAGCCGGGACAGGGAAAAAACTTC
-	TRBV5-6	few	TRBJ1-5	CASSLASASNQPQHF	TGTGCCAGCAGCTTGGCCTCGGCAAGCAATCAGCCCCAGCATTTT
-	TRBV4-1	many	TRBJ1-1	CASSQEPRALAEAFF	TGCGCCAGCAGCCAAGAACCCAGGGCCCTTGCTGAAGCTTTCTTT
-	TRBV20-1	-	TRBJ2-7	CSAPSGIGYEQYF	TGCAGTGCCCCCTCCGGAATAGGCTACGAGCAGTACTTC
TRBD1	TRBV12-3/TRBV12-4	few	TRBJ2-7	CASSLSGGRFLYEQYF	TGTGCCAGCAGTTTGTCAGGGGGCCGCTTTCTCTACGAGCAGTACTTC
TRBD1	TRBV6-1	few	TRBJ2-7	CASSQAGQGYYEQYF	TGTGCCAGCAGCCAGGCCGGACAGGGGTACTACGAGCAGTACTTC
TRBD1	TRBV29-1	-	TRBJ2-2	CSVPGGDRGTGELFF	TGCAGCGTTCCCGGGGGGGACAGGGGGACCGGGGAGCTGTTTTTT
-	TRBV5-1	many	TRBJ2-7	CASSLGTAAYEQYF	TGCGCCAGCAGCTTGGGGACAGCAGCCTACGAGCAGTACTTC
TRBD2	TRBV7-6	few	TRBJ2-3	CASSSQRGHPTDTQYF	TGTGCCAGCAGTTCCCAGCGGGGCCACCCCACAGATACGCAGTATTTT
TRBD2	TRBV7-6	-	TRBJ2-5	CASSPHGLAGKETQYF	TGTGCCAGCAGCCCTCATGGACTAGCGGGGAAAGAGACCCAGTACTTC
-	TRBV28	-	TRBJ1-1	CASTDQRGAWTEAFF	TGTGCCAGCACCGATCAGCGGGGGGCTTGGACTGAAGCTTTCTTT
-	TRBV2	-	TRBJ2-7	CASSRRTEPYEQYF	TGTGCCAGCAGTCGGCGGACAGAGCCCTACGAGCAGTACTTC
-	TRBV7-9	-	TRBJ2-5	CASSFSGDGELTQYF	TGTGCCAGCAGCTTTTCAGGGGACGGAGAGTTGACCCAGTACTTC
-	TRBV12-3/TRBV12-4	-	TRBJ2-5	CASSFPVRETQYF	TGTGCCAGCAGTTTCCCAGTCCGAGAGACCCAGTACTTC
-	TRBV25-1	-	TRBJ1-2	CASSGYRDGSYGYTF	TGTGCCAGCAGTGGATACCGGGACGGCAGCTATGGCTACACCTTC
-	TRBV21-1	-	TRBJ2-7	CASSKAPAYEQYF	TGTGCCAGCAGCAAAGCCCCGGCCTACGAGCAGTACTTC
-	TRBV27	-	TRBJ1-1	CASSQDIWNTEAFF	TGTGCCAGCAGTCAAGATATTTGGAACACTGAAGCTTTCTTT
-	TRBV3-1	-	TRBJ2-7	CASSQDGLGSRSYEQYF	TGTGCCAGCAGCCAAGATGGTTTGGGGAGTAGATCCTACGAGCAGTACTTC
-	TRBV7-9	few	TRBJ1-1	CASSPRVITNTEAFF	TGTGCCAGCAGCCCCAGGGTGATTACTAACACTGAAGCTTTCTTT
TRBD1	TRBV5-1	few	TRBJ2-2	CASSLGQGAVTGELFF	TGCGCCAGCAGCCTGGGACAGGGGGCGGTCACCGGGGAGCTGTTTTTT
TRBD1	TRBV7-9	few	TRBJ2-7	CASSKGWTGNEQYF	TGTGCCAGCAGCAAAGGGTGGACAGGGAACGAGCAGTACTTC
-	TRBV7-8	few	TRBJ1-2	CASTGLKSNYGYTF	TGTGCCAGCACAGGACTGAAATCTAACTATGGCTACACCTTC
-	TRBV4-1	-	TRBJ1-1	CASSQVGVLSVDVNTEAFF	TGCGCCAGCAGCCAAGTGGGCGTTCTGTCGGTCGACGTGAACACTGAAGCTTTCTTT